A selection of T cell receptor beta chains follows, all from one sample in a study of shared clonotypes between healthy human individuals. Sequenced by immunoSEQ multiplex PCR; TCRdb stores in-frame clones only, minus some. The table lists around 1.5 million clones, under 99% of them singletons. Sequenced: naive CD4+ T cells sorted from blood. These receptors originate from a man aged 25 to 45 in good health. CDR3s include the opening cysteine and the closing phenylalanine or tryptophan. Fields, in order: V gene, CDR3 protein.

TRBV7-3 | CASSLDRGRLETQYF
TRBV7-2 | CASSIESNTEAFF
TRBV6-6 | CASRAENQPQHF
TRBV2 | CASSDRDYEQYF
TRBV30 | CAWSVRLGSATEQYF
TRBV5-1 | CASSLAAGGNTDTQYF
TRBV2 | CASTKEGQGETQYF
TRBV6-5 | CASSYDVGNTIYF
TRBV5-1 | CASSRPGRTLNTEAFF
TRBV5-5 | CASSWSPGDTEAFF
TRBV9 | CASSVDRGSYEQYF
TRBV19 | CASSDQGVGNTEAFF
TRBV7-2 | CASSLEGAGAHWNEQYF
TRBV18 | CASSPWDSPSEQYF
TRBV29-1 | CSVAGAGNQPQHF
TRBV11-2 | CASSSTAGTWISGELFF
TRBV6-1 | CASRGLNTGELFF
TRBV2 | CASSERGTSAWNEQFF
TRBV4-1 | CASSRLAGGPYEQYF
TRBV27 | CASSRTGFSSYNEQFF
TRBV20-1 | CSASSSWPQHF
TRBV5-8 | CASSFAWPRETQYF
TRBV6-5 | CASRRTGIYGYTF
TRBV5-1 | CASSLLSGRVSYNEQFF
TRBV27 | CASSLQGARGLAKNIQYF